This TCR beta chain was sequenced for a study of cytomegalovirus exposure and HLA in healthy donors. Study context: Unique TCRs numbering around 85 million, obtained from HLA-typed donors, made up an early data release. The study, taken as a whole, reports: Later on, analysis showed that most CMV-associated TCR beta chains appeared to be HLA-restricted. TCR beta sequences reportedly predicted most subjects' HLA-A and HLA-B alleles accurately. Data from an earlier analysis indicated that most TCR beta V segments were productive either about 87% or about 30% of the time.

This clone was detected only a few times. Its target is unknown. Primers for the PCR totalled 60 Vbeta and 13 Jbeta. Some clones are missing from TCRdb's copy, which holds only in-frame ones; the method was immunoSEQ multiplex PCR. Here the sample spans 150,000 to 200,000 clones, about 75% being singletons. With 7 bases removed from V and 7 bases from J, the gap between germline ends came to 26 bases. Germline loops: CDR1 SGHVS, CDR2 FQNEAQ. The CDR3 runs to 17 residues. The receptor was isolated from a man aged 35-49 years in good health and CMV-seropositive. V is TRBV7-8 and J is TRBJ2-1, with a tentative D call TRBD1 (5 bases). Sequencing was performed on PBMCs. The CDR3 loop is CASTVFLGVRSGNEQFF. The CDR3 nucleotides are TGTGCCAGCACCGTTTTCTTAGGGGTGAGGTCTGGGAATGAGCAGTTCTTC.